This T cell receptor (beta chain) is from a study of blood T cell repertoires in COVID-19. About the research overall: Specimens from acute and convalescent COVID-19 originated in the United States, Italy and Spain. The analysed material was cDNA or gDNA that came from T cells, B-cell-depleted T cells, or PBMCs.

Original analysis: Amplification with reference gene primers provided the estimates of nucleated cell counts. Clones were sequenced by immunoSEQ multiplex PCR, and TCRdb holds only the in-frame ones, with some missing. V, J and clone size reflect that table, while D and trimming were determined from the DNA. Of 280,000 or so clones listed, about 90% are singletons. The CDR3 totals 15 residues. The trim removed 3 bases at V and 1 base at J, leaving 5 bases unmatched. Germline V gene lookup returns CDR1 LGHDT and CDR2 YNNKEL (reference sequence). This receptor was obtained from a woman younger than 45 who had recovered from COVID-19. The rearrangement uses TRBV3-1 (or the pseudogene TRBV3-2) and TRBJ2-5; 7 bases align to TRBD2. The sample consisted of peripheral blood. The CDR3 loop is CASSQSPGGQETQYF. CDR3 DNA sequence: TGTGCCAGCAGCCAGTCTCCGGGGGGCCAAGAGACCCAGTACTTC.